Listed below are T cell receptor beta chains from one sample, sequenced in a study of metastatic and nonmetastatic thyroid tumors. TCRdb re-called the PCR reads through MiXCR. This table holds 25,000 to 35,000 clones, 10% to 11% found once. What was sequenced was blood. These receptors originate from a female donor with papillary thyroid cancer or a benign thyroid nodule (not recorded which). Some clones in this sample may be carry-over from other donors' samples. Both conserved end residues are part of each CDR3. The D gene is left open where the match is weak. Clone size appears in some rows only: once, few, many, or a class for an expanded clone.

>TRBJ2-7|TRBV3-1|many|NA
CASSQGTGHSYEQYF
TGTGCCAGCAGCCAAGGAACGGGGCACTCCTACGAGCAGTACTTC
>TRBJ1-2|TRBV27|NA|NA
CASSTDYPRVPNYGYTF
TGTGCCAGCAGCACCGACTACCCCCGGGTGCCTAACTATGGCTACACCTTC
>TRBJ1-1|TRBV5-6|many|NA
CASSLGGPTAFF
TGTGCCAGCAGCTTGGGGGGCCCTACGGCTTTCTTT
>TRBJ2-6|TRBV6-1|few|NA
CAIPGLCSGANVLTF
TGTGCCATCCCCGGGCTGTGCTCTGGGGCCAACGTCCTGACTTTC
>TRBJ1-6|TRBV25-1|medium-sized|NA
CASSSGHYNSPLHF
TGTGCCAGCAGTTCGGGACACTATAATTCACCCCTCCACTTT
>TRBJ1-1|TRBV19|few|NA
CASSIGTGNTEAFF
TGTGCCAGTAGTATTGGGACTGGGAACACTGAAGCTTTCTTT
>TRBJ2-5|TRBV5-4|many|TRBD2
CASSLRLAGGETQYF
TGTGCCAGCAGCTTACGACTAGCGGGAGGTGAGACCCAGTACTTC
>TRBJ2-7|TRBV12-3/TRBV12-4|many|NA
CASRLHSRSEQYF
TGTGCCAGCAGACTACATTCACGTTCCGAGCAGTACTTC
>TRBJ1-6|TRBV9|many|NA
CASSVREFNSPLHF
TGTGCCAGCAGCGTAAGGGAGTTTAATTCACCCCTCCACTTT
>TRBJ2-3|TRBV27|many|TRBD1
CASSSLRDRGQYF
TGTGCCAGCAGTTCCTTAAGGGACAGGGGGCAGTATTTT
>TRBJ1-2|TRBV25-1|NA|NA
CVSSAGNYGYTF
TGTGTCAGCAGTGCAGGGAACTATGGCTATACCTTC
>TRBJ2-1|TRBV30|many|TRBD2
CAWNVLAGHNEQFF
TGTGCCTGGAACGTACTAGCGGGTCACAATGAGCAGTTCTTC
>TRBJ1-1|TRBV7-2|many|TRBD1
CASSRTGVYTEAFF
TGTGCCAGCAGTCGGACAGGGGTGTACACTGAAGCTTTCTTT
>TRBJ2-2|TRBV3-1|many|TRBD2
CASRRSSGRAVSTGELFF
TGTGCCAGCAGACGTTCTAGCGGGAGGGCCGTTAGCACCGGGGAGCTGTTTTTT
>TRBJ1-2|TRBV20-1|many|NA
CSASTGNGYGYTF
TGCAGTGCTAGCACTGGGAATGGCTATGGCTACACCTTC
>TRBJ1-5|TRBV20-1|many|NA
CSARGELNQPQHF
TGCAGTGCTAGAGGGGAGTTAAATCAGCCCCAGCATTTT
>TRBJ2-7|TRBV7-8|many|NA
CASSLAAFQQYF
TGTGCCAGCAGCTTAGCTGCGTTTCAGCAGTACTTC
>TRBJ2-3|TRBV7-2|many|NA
CASSLAEGTADTQYF
TGTGCCAGCAGCTTAGCAGAAGGGACCGCAGATACGCAGTATTTT
>TRBJ2-7|TRBV20-1|NA|TRBD2
CSARGTSAYEQYF
TGCAGTGCTAGAGGGACTAGCGCCTACGAGCAGTACTTC
>TRBJ1-2|TRBV11-2|NA|NA
CATSFRGHGYTF
TGTGCCACCAGCTTTCGAGGCCATGGCTACACCTTC
>TRBJ1-2|TRBV11-2|many|NA
CASSSNLGGSGGYTF
TGTGCCAGCAGCTCCAATTTAGGAGGGTCGGGTGGCTACACCTTC
>TRBJ2-3|TRBV20-1|many|NA
CSAPGGLPTDTQYF
TGCAGTGCCCCCGGGGGTCTCCCCACAGATACGCAGTATTTT
>TRBJ2-2|TRBV7-7|many|TRBD1
CASSLGQGPGELFF
TGTGCTAGCAGCTTGGGACAGGGTCCCGGGGAGCTGTTTTTT
>TRBJ2-5|TRBV11-2|many|NA
CASSLVGAGGPGTQYF
TGTGCCAGCAGCTTAGTAGGGGCTGGAGGGCCGGGGACCCAGTACTTC